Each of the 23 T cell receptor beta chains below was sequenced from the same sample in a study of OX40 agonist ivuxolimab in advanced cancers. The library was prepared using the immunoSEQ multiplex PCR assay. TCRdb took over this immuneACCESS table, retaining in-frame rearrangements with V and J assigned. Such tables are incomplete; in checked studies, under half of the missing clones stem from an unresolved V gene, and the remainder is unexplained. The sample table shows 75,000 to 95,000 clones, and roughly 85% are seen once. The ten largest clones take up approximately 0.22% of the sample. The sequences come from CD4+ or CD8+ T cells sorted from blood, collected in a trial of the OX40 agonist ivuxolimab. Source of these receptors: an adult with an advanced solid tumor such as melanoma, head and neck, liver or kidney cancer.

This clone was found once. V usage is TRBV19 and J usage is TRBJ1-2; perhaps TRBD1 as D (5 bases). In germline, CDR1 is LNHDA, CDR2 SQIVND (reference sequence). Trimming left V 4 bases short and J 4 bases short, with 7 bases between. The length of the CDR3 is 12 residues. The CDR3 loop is CASSRDRYGYTF. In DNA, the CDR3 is TGTGCCAGTAGTAGGGACCGCTATGGCTACACCTTC. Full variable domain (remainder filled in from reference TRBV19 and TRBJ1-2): DGGITQSPKYLFRKEGQNVTLSCEQNLNHDAMYWYRQDPGQGLRLIYYSQIVNDFQKGDIAEGYSVSREKKESFPLTVTSAQKNPTAFYLCASSRDRYGYTFGSGTRLTVV.

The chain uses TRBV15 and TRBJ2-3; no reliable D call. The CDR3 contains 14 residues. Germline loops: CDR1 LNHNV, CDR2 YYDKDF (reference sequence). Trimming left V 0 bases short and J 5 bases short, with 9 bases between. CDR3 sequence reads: CATSRDQSVDTQYF. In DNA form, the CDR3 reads TGTGCCACCAGCAGAGACCAATCGGTAGATACGCAGTATTTT.

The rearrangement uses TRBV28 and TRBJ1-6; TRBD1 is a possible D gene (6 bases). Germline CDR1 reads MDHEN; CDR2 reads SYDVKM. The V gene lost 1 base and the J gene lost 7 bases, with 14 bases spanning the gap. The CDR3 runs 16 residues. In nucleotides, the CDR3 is TGTGCCAGCAGTTTATATCGGTACAGGGAGAATTCACCCCTCCACTTT. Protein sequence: CASSLYRYRENSPLHF.

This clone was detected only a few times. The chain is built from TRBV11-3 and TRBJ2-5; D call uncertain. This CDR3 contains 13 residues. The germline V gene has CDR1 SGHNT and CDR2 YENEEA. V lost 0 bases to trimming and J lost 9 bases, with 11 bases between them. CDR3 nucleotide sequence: TGTGCCAGCAGCTTAGAGACCCGATCCCCCCAGTACTTC. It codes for CASSLETRSPQYF.

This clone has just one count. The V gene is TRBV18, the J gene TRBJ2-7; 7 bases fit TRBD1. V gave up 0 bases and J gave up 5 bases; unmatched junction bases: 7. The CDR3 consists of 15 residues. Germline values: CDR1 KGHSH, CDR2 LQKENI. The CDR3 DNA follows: TGTGCCAGCTCACCACCGGACACAGGGGTTAACGAGCAGTACTTC. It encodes CASSPPDTGVNEQYF.

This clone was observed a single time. CDR3 in amino acids: CASSRPGGETQYF. Written as DNA, the CDR3 is TGTGCCAGCAGCCGCCCGGGCGGGGAGACCCAGTACTTC. This rearrangement joins TRBV6-5 to TRBJ2-5; D possibly corresponds to TRBD2 (5 bases). Germline loops: CDR1 MNHEY, CDR2 SVGAGI. The CDR3 consists of 13 residues. Trimming removed 6 bases from V and 5 bases from J, with 13 bases in between.

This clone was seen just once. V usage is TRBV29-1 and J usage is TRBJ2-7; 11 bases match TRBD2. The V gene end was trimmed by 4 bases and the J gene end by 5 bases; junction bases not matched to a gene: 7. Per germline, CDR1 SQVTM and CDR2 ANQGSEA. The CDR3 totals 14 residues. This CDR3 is CSVVRLAGKNEQYF. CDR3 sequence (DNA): TGCAGCGTTGTTAGACTAGCGGGAAAAAACGAGCAGTACTTC.

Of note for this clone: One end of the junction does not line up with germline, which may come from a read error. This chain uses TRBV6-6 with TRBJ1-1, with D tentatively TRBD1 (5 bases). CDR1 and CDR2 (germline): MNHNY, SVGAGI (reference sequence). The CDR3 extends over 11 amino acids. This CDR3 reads CASSPATGTRF. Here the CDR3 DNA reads TGTGCCAGCAGTCCCGCGACCGGGACCCGGTTT.

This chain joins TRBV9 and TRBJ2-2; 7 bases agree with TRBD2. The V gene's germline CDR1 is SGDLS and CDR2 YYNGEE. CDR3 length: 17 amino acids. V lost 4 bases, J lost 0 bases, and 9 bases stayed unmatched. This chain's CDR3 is CASSPRLGGANTGELFF. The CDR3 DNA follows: TGTGCCAGCAGCCCTAGGCTGGGGGGGGCGAACACCGGGGAGCTGTTTTTT.

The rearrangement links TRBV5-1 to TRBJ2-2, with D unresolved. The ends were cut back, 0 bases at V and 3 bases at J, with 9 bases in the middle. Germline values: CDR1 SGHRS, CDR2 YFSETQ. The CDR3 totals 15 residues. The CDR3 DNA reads TGCGCCAGCAGCTTGGGCCTACCCTACACCGGGGAGCTGTTTTTT. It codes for CASSLGLPYTGELFF.

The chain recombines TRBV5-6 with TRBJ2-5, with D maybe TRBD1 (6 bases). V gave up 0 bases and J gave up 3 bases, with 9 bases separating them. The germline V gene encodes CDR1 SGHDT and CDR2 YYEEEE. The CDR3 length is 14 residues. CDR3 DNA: TGTGCCAGCAGCTTGGCCCGGACAGAAGAGACCCAGTACTTC. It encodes CASSLARTEETQYF.

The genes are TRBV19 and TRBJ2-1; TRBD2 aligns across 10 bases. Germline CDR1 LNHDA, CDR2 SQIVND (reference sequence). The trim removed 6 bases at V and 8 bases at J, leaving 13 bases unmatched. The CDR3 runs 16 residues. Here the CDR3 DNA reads TGTGCCAGTAGGTGGGGAGGGGGACTAGCGTCGGATGAGCAGTTCTTC. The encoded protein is CASRWGGGLASDEQFF.

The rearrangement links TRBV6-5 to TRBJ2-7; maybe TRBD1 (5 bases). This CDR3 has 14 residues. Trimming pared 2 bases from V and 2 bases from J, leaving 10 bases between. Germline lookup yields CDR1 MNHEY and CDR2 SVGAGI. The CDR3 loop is CASSYRAGPYEQYF. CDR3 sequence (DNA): TGTGCCAGCAGTTACAGAGCAGGGCCCTACGAGCAGTACTTC.

The CDR3 region is CASSRAGTSYSGANVLTF. The CDR3 DNA sequence: TGTGCCAGCAGCAGGGCAGGGACATCCTACTCTGGGGCCAACGTCCTGACTTTC. The rearrangement links TRBV27 to TRBJ2-6; possibly TRBD1 for D (6 bases). Germline values: CDR1 MNHEY, CDR2 SMNVEV (reference sequence). Deletions cut 6 bases from V and 0 bases from J, with 18 bases between. The CDR3 is 18 residues long.

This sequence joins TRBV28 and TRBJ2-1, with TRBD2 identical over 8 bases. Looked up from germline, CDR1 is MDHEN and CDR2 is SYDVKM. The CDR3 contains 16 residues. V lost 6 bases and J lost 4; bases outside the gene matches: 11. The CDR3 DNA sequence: TGTGCCAGCAGCTATACCATAGCGGGACTATACAATGAGCAGTTCTTC. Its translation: CASSYTIAGLYNEQFF. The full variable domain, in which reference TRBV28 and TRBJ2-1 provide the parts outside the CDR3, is DVKVTQSSRYLVKRTGEKVFLECVQDMDHENMFWYRQDPGLGLRLIYFSYDVKMKEKGDIPEGYSVSREKKERFSLILESASTNQTSMYLCASSYTIAGLYNEQFFGPGTRLTVL.

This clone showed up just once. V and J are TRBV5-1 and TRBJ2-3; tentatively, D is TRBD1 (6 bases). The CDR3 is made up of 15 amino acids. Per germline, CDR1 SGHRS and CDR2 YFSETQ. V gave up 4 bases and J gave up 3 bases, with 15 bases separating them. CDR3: CASSPGVQRTDTQYF. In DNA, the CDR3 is TGCGCCAGCAGCCCAGGGGTCCAGCGGACAGATACGCAGTATTTT.

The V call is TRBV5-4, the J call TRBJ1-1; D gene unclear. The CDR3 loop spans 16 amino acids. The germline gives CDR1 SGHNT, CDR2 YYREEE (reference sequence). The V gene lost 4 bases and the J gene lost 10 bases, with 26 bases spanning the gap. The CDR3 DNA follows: TGTGCCAGCAGCCGCGGGAAGGGAGCGATGATTCAAGGAGCTTTCTTT. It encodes CASSRGKGAMIQGAFF.

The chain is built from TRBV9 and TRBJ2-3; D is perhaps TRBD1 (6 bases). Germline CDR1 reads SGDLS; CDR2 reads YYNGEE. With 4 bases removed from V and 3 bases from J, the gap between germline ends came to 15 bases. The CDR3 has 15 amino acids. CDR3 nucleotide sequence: TGTGCCAGCAGCTCGCGACAGGCCAGTACAGATACGCAGTATTTT. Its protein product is CASSSRQASTDTQYF.

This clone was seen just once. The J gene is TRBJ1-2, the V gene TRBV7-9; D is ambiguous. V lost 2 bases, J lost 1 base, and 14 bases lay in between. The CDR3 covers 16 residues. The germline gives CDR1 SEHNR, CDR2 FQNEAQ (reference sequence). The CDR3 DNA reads TGTGCCAGCAGCTTAAGGTTAGGTACAGTTAACTATGGCTACACCTTC. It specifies CASSLRLGTVNYGYTF.

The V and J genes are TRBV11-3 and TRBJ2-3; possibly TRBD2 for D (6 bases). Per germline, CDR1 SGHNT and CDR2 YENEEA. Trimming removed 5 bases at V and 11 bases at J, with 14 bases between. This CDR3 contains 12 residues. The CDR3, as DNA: TGTGCCAGCAGCGCCGGGACTCCGCGGCAGTATTTT. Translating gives CASSAGTPRQYF.

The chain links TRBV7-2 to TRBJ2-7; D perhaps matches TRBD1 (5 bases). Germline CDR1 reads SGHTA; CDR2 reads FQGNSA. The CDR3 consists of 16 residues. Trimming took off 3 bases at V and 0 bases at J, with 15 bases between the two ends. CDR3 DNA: TGTGCCAGCAGCTTGGGTGGGCTCAGGGACTCCTACGAGCAGTACTTC. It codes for CASSLGGLRDSYEQYF.

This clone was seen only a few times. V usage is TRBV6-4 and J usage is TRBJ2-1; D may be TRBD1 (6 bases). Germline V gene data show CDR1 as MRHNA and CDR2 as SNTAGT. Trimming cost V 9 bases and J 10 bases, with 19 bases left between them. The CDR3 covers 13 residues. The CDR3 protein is CASRQAQHGEQFF. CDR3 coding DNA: TGTGCCAGTCGACAGGCTCAACACGGGGAGCAGTTCTTC.

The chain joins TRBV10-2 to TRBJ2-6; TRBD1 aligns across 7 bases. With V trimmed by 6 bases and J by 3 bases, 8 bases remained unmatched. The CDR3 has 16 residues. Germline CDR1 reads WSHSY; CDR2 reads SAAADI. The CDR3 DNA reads TGCGCCAGCAGGGGACAGTTAGGAAGTGGGGCCAACGTCCTGACTTTC. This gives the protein CASRGQLGSGANVLTF.